This T cell receptor (beta chain) was captured in a study of blood T cell repertoires in COVID-19. Study details: Sites across the United States, Italy and Spain contributed samples from acute and convalescent COVID-19. PBMCs, B-cell-depleted T cells, or T cells were the source of the cDNA or gDNA that made up the material.

V was cut by 0 bases and J by 1 base, with 7 bases left in between. Germline V lookup: CDR1 KGHSH, CDR2 LQKENI. CDR3 length: 14 residues. The protocol was immunoSEQ multiplex PCR, while the TCRdb copy is restricted to in-frame clones and leaves out a portion. The sample has hundreds of thousands of clones; 75% to 95% are singletons. The participants were between about 18 and 90 years old and came from 24 US areas. Either two negative PCRs, clearance, or symptom resolution qualified Cohort 3 donors as recovered. The sequence came from a young woman who had recovered from COVID-19. The sequenced sample was PBMCs or T cells enriched from blood (not recorded which). The rearrangement joins TRBV18 to TRBJ2-7, with D perhaps TRBD1 (6 bases). CDR3 in DNA: TGTGCCAGCTCACCACCGGACAGATCCTACGAGCAGTACTTC. Translated, it gives CASSPPDRSYEQYF.